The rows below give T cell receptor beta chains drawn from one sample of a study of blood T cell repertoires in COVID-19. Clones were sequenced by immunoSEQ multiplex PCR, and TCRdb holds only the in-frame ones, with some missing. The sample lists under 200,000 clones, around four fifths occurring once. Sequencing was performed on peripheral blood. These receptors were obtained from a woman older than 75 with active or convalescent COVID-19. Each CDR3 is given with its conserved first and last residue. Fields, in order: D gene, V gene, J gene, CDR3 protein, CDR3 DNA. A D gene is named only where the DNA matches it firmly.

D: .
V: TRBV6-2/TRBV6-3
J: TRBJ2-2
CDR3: CASSFGQTGELFF
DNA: TGTGCCAGCAGTTTTGGACAGACCGGGGAGCTGTTTTTT

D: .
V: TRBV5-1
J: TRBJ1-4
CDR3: CASSRDFVGEKLFF
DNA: TGCGCCAGCAGCAGGGACTTCGTGGGTGAAAAACTGTTTTTT

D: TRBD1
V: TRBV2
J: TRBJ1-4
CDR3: CASSMDRDEKLFF
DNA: TGTGCCAGCAGTATGGACAGGGATGAAAAACTGTTTTTT

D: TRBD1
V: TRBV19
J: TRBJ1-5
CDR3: CASTRSEDRVIAQPQHF
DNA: TGTGCCAGTACCAGATCCGAGGACAGGGTGATAGCTCAGCCCCAGCATTTT

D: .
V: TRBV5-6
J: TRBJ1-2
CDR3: CASSLGAGGYGYTF
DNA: TGTGCCAGCAGCTTGGGGGCAGGAGGCTATGGCTACACCTTC

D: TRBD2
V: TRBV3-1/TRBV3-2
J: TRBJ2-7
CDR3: CASSRSGRGGLYEQYF
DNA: TGTGCCAGCAGCCGCTCGGGGAGGGGCGGGCTATACGAGCAGTACTTC

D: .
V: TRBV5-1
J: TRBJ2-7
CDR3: CASRAGPSSYEQYF
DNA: TGCGCCAGCAGGGCGGGCCCGAGCTCCTACGAGCAGTACTTC

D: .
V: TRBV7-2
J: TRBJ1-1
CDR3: CASSLETLKNTEAFF
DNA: TGTGCCAGCAGCTTGGAGACCCTTAAGAACACTGAAGCTTTCTTT

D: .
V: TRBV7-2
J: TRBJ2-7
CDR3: CASSLVSGLYEQYF
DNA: TGTGCCAGCAGCTTAGTATCAGGCCTCTACGAGCAGTACTTC

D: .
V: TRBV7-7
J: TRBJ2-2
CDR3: CASSLTATTGELFF
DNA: TGTGCTAGCAGCTTAACAGCTACAACCGGGGAGCTGTTTTTT